This TCR beta chain is drawn from a study of blood T cell repertoires in COVID-19. Turning to the study itself: Collection of acute and convalescent COVID-19 samples took place in the United States, Italy and Spain. PBMCs, B-cell-depleted T cells, or T cells provided the cDNA or gDNA that made up the material.

CDR1 and CDR2 from the germline V gene are SEHNR and FQNEAQ (reference sequence). The CDR3 totals 15 residues. V lost 6 bases to trimming and J lost 0 bases, with 15 bases between them. The study recruited people aged about 18 to 95 years across approximately 24 US areas. In the study's own analysis: Nucleated cell counts were estimated from reference gene primer amplification. Clones were sequenced by immunoSEQ multiplex PCR, and TCRdb holds only the in-frame ones, with some missing. V and J calls plus clone size are reproduced from that table; the DNA served to infer D and trimming. The sample shows about 400,000 clones, 87% of them seen only once.

The chain couples TRBV7-9 to TRBJ2-7; TRBD2 is a possible D gene (7 bases). The clonotype was recovered from a woman younger than 30 with acute COVID-19. The sample taken for sequencing was PBMCs or T cells enriched from blood (not recorded which). The CDR3 loop is CASSGGGATSYEQYF. CDR3 nucleotides: TGTGCCAGCAGTGGCGGGGGCGCGACCTCCTACGAGCAGTACTTC.